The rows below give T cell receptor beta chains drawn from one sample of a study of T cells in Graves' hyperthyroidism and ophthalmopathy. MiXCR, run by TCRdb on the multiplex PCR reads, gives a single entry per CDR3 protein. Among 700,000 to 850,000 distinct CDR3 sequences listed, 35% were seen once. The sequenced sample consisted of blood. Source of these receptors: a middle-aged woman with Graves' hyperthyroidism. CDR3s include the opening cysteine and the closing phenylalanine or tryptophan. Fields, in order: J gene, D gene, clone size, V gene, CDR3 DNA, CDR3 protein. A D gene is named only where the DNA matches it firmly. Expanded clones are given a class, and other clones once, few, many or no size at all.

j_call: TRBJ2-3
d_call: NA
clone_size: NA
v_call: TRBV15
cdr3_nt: TGTGCCACCAGCAGAGATTTCGCCCGCGATACGCAGTATTTT
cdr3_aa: CATSRDFARDTQYF

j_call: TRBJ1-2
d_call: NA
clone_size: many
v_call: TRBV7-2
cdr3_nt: TGTGCCAGCAGCCCCCAGGAGGCAGCCTCTTACCGCTATGGCTACACCTTC
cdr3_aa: CASSPQEAASYRYGYTF

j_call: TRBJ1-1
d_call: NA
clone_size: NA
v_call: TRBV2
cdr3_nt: TGTGCCAGCAGTCCCGCAGGAACAGTGAACACTGAAGCTTTCTTT
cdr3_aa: CASSPAGTVNTEAFF

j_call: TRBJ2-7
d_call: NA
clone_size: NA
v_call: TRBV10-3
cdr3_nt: TGTGCCCTCTCTTCTGGGGCTGGGAGATCGTACGAGCAGTACTTC
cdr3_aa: CALSSGAGRSYEQYF

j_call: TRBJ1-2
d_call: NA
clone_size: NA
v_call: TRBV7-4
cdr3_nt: TGTGCCAGCAGCCTGGGACGGGGCGGGGCTAACTATGGCTACACCTTC
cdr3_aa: CASSLGRGGANYGYTF

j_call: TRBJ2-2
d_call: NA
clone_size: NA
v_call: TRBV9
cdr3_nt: TGTGCCGGCAGCGTAGACTGGTCCAGTCACACCGGGGAGCTGTTTTTT
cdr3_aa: CAGSVDWSSHTGELFF

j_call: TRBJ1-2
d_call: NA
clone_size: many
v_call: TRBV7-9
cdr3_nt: TGTGCCACCACAAACGACAGATTCTATGGCTACACCTTC
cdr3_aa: CATTNDRFYGYTF

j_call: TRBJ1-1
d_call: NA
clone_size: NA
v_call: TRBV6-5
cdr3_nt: TGTGCCAGCACCATAGCCGCGGGTAAAGAAGCTTTCTTT
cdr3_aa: CASTIAAGKEAFF

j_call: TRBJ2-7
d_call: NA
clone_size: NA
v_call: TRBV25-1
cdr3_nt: TGTGCCAGCAGTTCCCCGATGTACGAGCAGTACTTC
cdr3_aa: CASSSPMYEQYF

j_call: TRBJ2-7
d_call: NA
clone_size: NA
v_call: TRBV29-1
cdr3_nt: TGCAGCGTTGACGACGGGGGCAGTTACGAGCAGTACTTC
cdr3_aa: CSVDDGGSYEQYF

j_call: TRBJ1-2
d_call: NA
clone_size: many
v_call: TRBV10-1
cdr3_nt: TGCGCCAGCAGTGAGTCGACGGGGCAGGGCTACACCTTC
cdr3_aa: CASSESTGQGYTF

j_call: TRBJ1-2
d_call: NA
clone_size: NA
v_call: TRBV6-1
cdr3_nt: TGTGCCAGCAGTGAAGCTGGAGGGTACTATGGCTACACCTTC
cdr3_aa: CASSEAGGYYGYTF

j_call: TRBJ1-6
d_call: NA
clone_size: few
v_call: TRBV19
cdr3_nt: TGTGCCAGTAAGCCCCTAGACACAGACAATTCACCCCTCCACTTT
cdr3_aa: CASKPLDTDNSPLHF

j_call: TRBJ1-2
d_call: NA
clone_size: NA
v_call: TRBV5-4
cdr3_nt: TGTGCCAGCATCCTACTGGGGGGGGGCTATGGCTACACCTTC
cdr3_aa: CASILLGGGYGYTF

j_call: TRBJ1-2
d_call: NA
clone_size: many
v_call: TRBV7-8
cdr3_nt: TGTGCCAGCAGCTTAGGGGGACTGGTCTATGGCTACACCTTC
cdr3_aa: CASSLGGLVYGYTF

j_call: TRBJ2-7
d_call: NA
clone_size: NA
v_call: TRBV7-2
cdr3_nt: TGTGCCAGCAGCCCCTCGCGGAGTAGCTACGAGCAGTACTTC
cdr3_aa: CASSPSRSSYEQYF

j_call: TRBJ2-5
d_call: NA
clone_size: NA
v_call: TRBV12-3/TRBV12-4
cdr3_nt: TGTGCCAGCAGCCTAGGTGTATCCGGGACCAGGGACTTC
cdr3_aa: CASSLGVSGTRDF

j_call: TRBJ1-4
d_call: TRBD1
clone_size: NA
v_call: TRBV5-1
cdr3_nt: TGCGCCAGCAGCCAACTACAGGGGTTCCATGAAAAACTGTTTTTT
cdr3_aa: CASSQLQGFHEKLFF

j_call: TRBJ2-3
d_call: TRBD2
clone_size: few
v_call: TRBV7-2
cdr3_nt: TGTGCCAGCAGCCTAGGGGCTAGCGGGAGTGTAACGCAGTATTTT
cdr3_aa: CASSLGASGSVTQYF

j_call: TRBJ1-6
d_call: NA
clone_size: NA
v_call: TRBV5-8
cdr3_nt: TGTGCCAGCAGCTTCGGAGGAATTGGGAATTCACCCCTCCACTTT
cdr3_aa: CASSFGGIGNSPLHF

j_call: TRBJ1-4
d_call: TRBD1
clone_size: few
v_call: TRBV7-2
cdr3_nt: TGTGCCAGCAGCTTAGCGGGACAGGGTGCAACTAATGAAAAACTGTTTTTT
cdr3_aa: CASSLAGQGATNEKLFF

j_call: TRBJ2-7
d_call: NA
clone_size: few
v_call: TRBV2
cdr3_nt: TGTGCCAGCAGTGAAGCGGGGGGTGAGGCCTACGAGCAGTACTTC
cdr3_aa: CASSEAGGEAYEQYF